Below, 32 T cell receptor beta chains from the same sample are listed, as sequenced in a study of T-cell reconstitution after alpha-beta-depleted transplantation in children. The library targeted TCRbeta and was prepared with unique molecular identifiers. TCRdb redid the calling of the PCR reads with MiXCR, one entry per CDR3 protein. The sample has fewer than 700,000 distinct CDR3 sequences, over 10% seen once. This specimen was PBMCs, mostly from graft donor cells, taken 360 days after TCRalphabeta/CD19-depleted stem cell transplant. These receptors were collected from a male patient younger than 18 who had a stem cell transplant for acute myeloid leukemia, so the T cells may come from the graft donor.

CDR3 nucleotide sequence: TGCAGTGCTACCGGGCGGGAGGGCCGCAATGAGCAGTTCTTC. Its protein product is CSATGREGRNEQFF. This chain joins TRBV20-1 and TRBJ2-1; 9 bases are shared with TRBD2. V lost 4 bases to trimming and J lost 6 bases; unmatched junction nucleotides: 7. CDR1 is DFQATT, CDR2 SNEGSKA, per germline (reference sequence). This CDR3 spans 14 amino acids.

The chain joins TRBV13 to TRBJ2-7; D is unclear. The V gene lost 0 bases and the J gene lost 4 bases, with 10 bases spanning the gap. The CDR3 has 14 amino acids. Germline values: CDR1 PRHDT, CDR2 FYEKMQ (reference sequence). The CDR3 loop reads CASSLGRLTYEQYF. CDR3 nucleotide sequence: TGTGCCAGCAGCTTAGGACGGTTAACTTACGAGCAGTACTTC.

This clonotype was detected a few times. The chain employs TRBV2 and TRBJ2-1; TRBD2 agrees at 8 bases. Germline V lookup: CDR1 SNHLY, CDR2 FYNNEI. The CDR3 loop spans 15 amino acids. V lost 5 bases, J lost 4 bases, and 7 bases stayed unmatched. DNA of the CDR3: TGTGCCAGCAGTTATGAGCGGGGGCCTTACAATGAGCAGTTCTTC. This translates into CASSYERGPYNEQFF.

This clonotype was seen more than once but under ten times. This sequence joins TRBV19 and TRBJ2-1; D could derive from TRBD1 or TRBD2 (5 bases each). Germline values: CDR1 LNHDA, CDR2 SQIVND (reference sequence). Trimming removed 3 bases at V and 1 base at J, with 19 bases between. This CDR3 spans 18 amino acids. The CDR3 sequence: CASSIWDRGPYSYNEQFF. As DNA, the CDR3 is TGTGCCAGTAGTATCTGGGACCGGGGCCCCTATTCCTACAATGAGCAGTTCTTC.

This clonotype was recorded many times. V gene TRBV12-3 or TRBV12-4 combines with J gene TRBJ2-2; 9 bases agree with TRBD2. The CDR3 has 16 residues. The V segment lost 5 bases and the J segment 0 bases; nucleotides outside the gene matches: 4. As DNA, the CDR3 is TGTGCCAGCAGTCACCGGACTAGCGCGAACACCGGGGAGCTGTTTTTT. Its protein is CASSHRTSANTGELFF.

V gene TRBV7-2 combines with J gene TRBJ2-1; 9 bases line up with TRBD1. The CDR3 has 15 residues. Per the germline V gene, CDR1 is SGHTA and CDR2 is FQGNSA. The junction had 6 bases not matched to a gene; V was cut back by 5 bases and J by 4 bases. CDR3 region: CASSLRDREYNEQFF. CDR3 DNA sequence: TGTGCCAGCAGCCTACGGGACAGGGAATACAATGAGCAGTTCTTC.

Many counts were recorded for this clonotype. The chain employs TRBV28 and TRBJ1-5, with a tentative D call TRBD1 (5 bases). The V end lost 5 bases, the J end lost 1 base, and 15 bases lay between the germline ends. Germline CDR1 MDHEN, CDR2 SYDVKM. The CDR3 covers 16 residues. CDR3: CASSPPGGYSNQPQHF. The CDR3 DNA reads TGTGCCAGCAGTCCCCCGGGGGGGTACAGCAATCAGCCCCAGCATTTT.

The sample holds a few counts of this clonotype. The chain is built from TRBV24-1 and TRBJ2-1; D is perhaps TRBD2 (5 bases). Germline CDR1 KGHDR, CDR2 SFDVKD. The CDR3 covers 17 residues. V lost 5 bases, J lost 8 bases, and 24 bases lay in between. The CDR3 nucleotides are TGTGCCACCAGTGGACCCCTAGCCCCCACTATGGCGGATGAGCAGTTCTTC. Protein: CATSGPLAPTMADEQFF.

V usage is TRBV11-3 and J usage is TRBJ2-1; TRBD1 or TRBD2 may be the D gene (5 bases each). Trimming shortened V by 3 bases and J by 5 bases, and 14 bases separated the two germline ends. Germline-derived CDR1 and CDR2 are SGHNT and YENEEA. The CDR3 consists of 15 residues. The CDR3 protein is CASSFRDGGHNEQFF. DNA of the CDR3: TGTGCCAGCAGCTTTCGGGACGGAGGACACAATGAGCAGTTCTTC.

This clonotype showed up many times. The chain is built from TRBV29-1 and TRBJ1-1; D is possibly TRBD1 (5 bases). CDR3 length equals 13 residues. V was clipped by 4 bases and J by 6 bases, with 15 bases between them. Germline V lookup: CDR1 SQVTM, CDR2 ANQGSEA. For the CDR3, the DNA is TGCAGCGTTGGAATCAAATTGGGGGCTGAAGCTTTCTTT. Protein product: CSVGIKLGAEAFF.

The chain is built from TRBV7-9 and TRBJ2-3; no clear D gene. The germline V gene encodes CDR1 SEHNR and CDR2 FQNEAQ (reference sequence). CDR3 length equals 12 residues. V dropped 4 bases and J dropped 7 bases, with 9 bases sitting between them. Here the CDR3 reads CASSSQTYTQYF. CDR3 in DNA: TGTGCCAGCAGCTCCCAGACATATACGCAGTATTTT.

For this clonotype: A much larger clonotype is one base distant, so this may be a read error. The chain combines TRBV28 with TRBJ2-1; D gene uncertain. Trimming took 8 bases from V and 0 from J, leaving 11 bases between them. This CDR3 is 14 amino acids long. Germline CDR1 reads MDHEN; CDR2 reads SYDVKM. In DNA form, the CDR3 reads TGTGCCAGCGAGGCTCCAGGCTCCTACAATGAGCAGTTCTTC. Residues: CASEAPGSYNEQFF. The entire variable domain, with the rest obtained from reference TRBV28 and TRBJ2-1, is as follows: DVKVTQSSRYLVKRTGEKVFLECVQDMDHENMFWYRQDPGLGLRLIYFSYDVKMKEKGDIPEGYSVSREKKERFSLILESASTNQTSMYLCASEAPGSYNEQFFGPGTRLTVL.

In this sample, this clonotype turned up a few times. The CDR3 bases are TGTGCCAGCAGCTCGGATGGGACAGTCTTGGAGACCCAGTACTTC. Residues: CASSSDGTVLETQYF. The chain has TRBV7-2 and TRBJ2-5; 7 bases fit TRBD1. Unmatched junction bases numbered 10, after V lost 4 bases and J lost 5 bases. This CDR3 has 15 residues. Germline assignment: CDR1 SGHTA and CDR2 FQGNSA.

This sequence joins TRBV29-1 and TRBJ2-4; D tentatively fits TRBD1 or TRBD2 (6 bases each). The CDR3 runs to 14 residues. Germline lookup yields CDR1 SQVTM and CDR2 ANQGSEA. V shed 7 bases and J shed 8 bases, with 21 bases lying between them. CDR3 loop: CSARQDYGWDIQYF. DNA of the CDR3: TGCAGCGCCCGACAGGACTACGGCTGGGACATTCAGTACTTC.

The rearrangement links TRBV6-1 to TRBJ2-3, with D perhaps TRBD2 (6 bases). Germline lookup yields CDR1 MNHNS and CDR2 SASEGT. V lost 7 bases and J 6 bases, leaving 20 bases between the germline ends. The CDR3 contains 15 residues. The DNA for the CDR3 is TGTGCCAGCACCCCGGGTGGGAGGCCGGGCGATACGCAGTATTTT. This encodes CASTPGGRPGDTQYF.

This clonotype has more than one count but fewer than ten. This chain links TRBV7-6 with TRBJ2-7; 12 bases line up with TRBD2. V lost 6 bases and J lost 3; bases outside the gene matches: 12. The CDR3 is 17 residues long. CDR1 and CDR2 (germline): SGHVS, FNYEAQ. The CDR3, as DNA: TGTGCCAGCAGTCATAATCAAAGACTAGCGGGAGACTACGAGCAGTACTTC. Translated, it gives CASSHNQRLAGDYEQYF.

At least ten counts were recorded for this clonotype. V is TRBV7-2 and J is TRBJ2-5; possible D gene TRBD2, 5 bases. CDR3 size: 14 residues. The germline gives CDR1 SGHTA, CDR2 FQGNSA. The V gene lost 1 base and the J gene lost 3 bases, with 9 bases spanning the gap. For the CDR3, the DNA is TGTGCCAGCAGCTTAGAGGCTAGCAAAGAGACCCAGTACTTC. Its translation is CASSLEASKETQYF.

This clonotype showed up just a few times. The J gene is TRBJ2-5, the V gene TRBV29-1; tentatively, D is TRBD1 (6 bases). The length of the CDR3 is 12 residues. Trimming removed 7 bases at V and 1 base at J, with 10 bases between. The V gene's germline CDR1 is SQVTM and CDR2 ANQGSEA. The CDR3 region has the DNA TGCAGCGCTCTCAGGGGCCAAGAGACCCAGTACTTC. Translated, it gives CSALRGQETQYF.

This clonotype was seen at least ten times. The V gene is TRBV2, the J gene TRBJ2-7; possibly TRBD2 for D (6 bases). Germline V gene lookup returns CDR1 SNHLY and CDR2 FYNNEI. The CDR3 runs to 14 residues. Trimming shortened V by 6 bases and J by 2 bases, and 14 bases separated the two germline ends. CDR3 region: CASRGDLGTYEQYF. The CDR3 DNA reads as TGTGCCAGCAGGGGGGACTTGGGAACCTACGAGCAGTACTTC.

This clonotype was found a few times. V gene TRBV20-1 combines with J gene TRBJ2-1; D is unclear. The CDR3 runs to 11 residues. In germline, CDR1 is DFQATT, CDR2 SNEGSKA (reference sequence). Trimming removed 4 bases from V and 9 bases from J, with 10 bases in between. The CDR3 protein is CSAKVVGEQFF. In DNA form, the CDR3 reads TGCAGTGCTAAGGTAGTGGGTGAGCAGTTCTTC.

At least ten counts were recorded for this clonotype. This chain uses TRBV24-1 with TRBJ2-1; 13 bases are shared with TRBD2. CDR1 and CDR2 (germline): KGHDR, SFDVKD. The CDR3 sequence is 17 residues long. Losses at the gene ends were 3 bases for V and 5 bases for J; bases not matched to a gene: 6. CDR3 region: CATSDTAGTSGNNEQFF. The CDR3 nucleotides read TGTGCCACCAGTGATACTGCCGGGACTAGCGGGAACAATGAGCAGTTCTTC.

This clonotype was seen more than once but under ten times. J is TRBJ2-5 and V is TRBV7-2; possibly TRBD2 for D (6 bases). CDR3 size: 15 residues. V dropped 1 base and J dropped 5 bases, with 14 bases sitting between them. The germline V gene has CDR1 SGHTA and CDR2 FQGNSA. The CDR3 protein is CASSLGARDLETQYF. Written as DNA, the CDR3 is TGTGCCAGCAGCTTAGGCGCCAGGGACTTGGAGACCCAGTACTTC.

The genes are TRBV18 and TRBJ2-7, with 7 bases matching TRBD2. V was pared by 3 bases and J by 0 bases, with 8 bases of the junction left unmatched. The CDR3 length is 16 residues. The germline CDR1 and CDR2 sequences are KGHSH and LQKENI. The CDR3 DNA sequence: TGTGCCAGCTCACCGGGCGAGCGGGACTTCTCCTACGAGCAGTACTTC. Encoded protein: CASSPGERDFSYEQYF.

This clonotype occurred a few times. The CDR3 protein is CSIRDTNQPQHF. CDR3 nucleotide sequence: TGCAGCATCCGGGACACCAATCAGCCCCAGCATTTT. V gene TRBV29-1 combines with J gene TRBJ1-5; D perhaps matches TRBD1 (6 bases). Trimming took 8 bases from V and 3 from J, leaving 11 bases between them. Germline lookup yields CDR1 SQVTM and CDR2 ANQGSEA. This CDR3 region has 12 residues. The complete variable domain, with remaining parts taken from reference TRBV29-1 and TRBJ1-5, reads SAVISQKPSRDICQRGTSLTIQCQVDSQVTMMFWYRQQPGQSLTLIATANQGSEATYESGFVIDKFPISRPNLTFSTLTVSNMSPEDSSIYLCSIRDTNQPQHFGDGTRLSIL.

This chain links TRBV21-1 with TRBJ2-4; TRBD2 is taken as the D call from the table, unchecked against the DNA. TRBV21-1 is deemed a pseudogene. This CDR3 is built from 12 residues. The CDR3 DNA is TGTGCCAGCAGCATGGGGCTAGCGGGACGGTACTTC. Protein: CASSMGLAGRYF.

CDR3 loop: CASSIGAGGPEQFF. In nucleotides, the CDR3 is TGTGCCAGTAGTATAGGAGCGGGAGGTCCTGAGCAGTTCTTC. The gene calls are TRBV19 and TRBJ2-1, with 9 positions matching TRBD2. The CDR3 totals 14 residues. V shed 1 base, J shed 9 bases, and the junction held 4 bases outside the gene matches. Germline CDR1 LNHDA, CDR2 SQIVND (reference sequence).

This chain connects TRBV6-6 to TRBJ2-5, with D perhaps TRBD1 or TRBD2 (5 bases each). V was shortened by 8 bases and J by 5 bases, with 12 bases between the two germline ends. Germline V CDR1 and CDR2: MNHNY, SVGAGI (reference sequence). This CDR3 contains 12 residues. The CDR3 reads CASGYGGETQYF. The CDR3 bases are TGTGCCAGCGGGTATGGGGGTGAGACCCAGTACTTC.

This clonotype was recorded at least ten times. This chain joins TRBV7-8 and TRBJ2-3, with 9 bases fitting TRBD1. The CDR3 totals 15 residues. Per germline, CDR1 SGHVS and CDR2 FQNEAQ. V shed 5 bases, J shed 6 bases, and the junction held 9 bases outside the gene matches. The CDR3 DNA reads as TGTGCCAGCAGCCCCCGGACAGGGGCTTCCGATACGCAGTATTTT. Protein: CASSPRTGASDTQYF.

There are a few counts of this clonotype. The V and J genes are TRBV6-5 and TRBJ2-7, with TRBD1 identical over 8 bases. This CDR3 contains 17 residues. J lost 4 bases, V lost 2 bases, and 13 bases had no gene match. Germline CDR1 and CDR2: MNHEY and SVGAGI. CDR3 residues: CASSYSFGQGAIYEQYF. The CDR3 DNA sequence: TGTGCCAGCAGTTACAGCTTCGGGCAGGGGGCAATTTACGAGCAGTACTTC.

Ten or more counts support this clonotype. V is TRBV6-5 and J is TRBJ1-2, with D tentatively TRBD1 (5 bases). The germline CDR1 and CDR2 sequences are MNHEY and SVGAGI. CDR3 size: 14 residues. V was cut by 6 bases and J by 3 bases, with 14 bases left in between. The CDR3 loop reads CASSRGGAYYGYTF. In nucleotides, the CDR3 is TGTGCCAGCAGCCGGGGGGGAGCCTACTATGGCTACACCTTC.

This clonotype was seen a few times. The chain joins TRBV28 to TRBJ1-4; possible D gene TRBD1, 6 bases. V dropped 6 bases and J dropped 6 bases, with 17 bases sitting between them. The germline V gene has CDR1 MDHEN and CDR2 SYDVKM. CDR3 size: 15 residues. CDR3 loop: CASSLQQGVHEKLFF. CDR3 bases: TGTGCCAGCAGCCTACAACAGGGAGTACATGAAAAACTGTTTTTT.

The V call is TRBV20-1, the J call TRBJ2-4; no reliable D call. The CDR3 is 10 residues long. The germline V gene encodes CDR1 DFQATT and CDR2 SNEGSKA (reference sequence). Deletions cut 3 bases from V and 6 bases from J, with 3 bases between. The DNA for the CDR3 is TGCAGTGCTAGCTCAAACATTCAGTACTTC. Translated, it gives CSASSNIQYF.